This passage covers 17 T cell receptor beta chains from one sample sequenced in a study of T cell responses to AZD1222 COVID-19 vaccine. The protocol was immunoSEQ multiplex PCR, while the TCRdb copy is restricted to in-frame clones and leaves out a portion. The sample yields about 100,000 clones, around nine tenths seen once. Sequences were derived from peripheral blood, sampled on day 0 of AZD1222 vaccination. These receptors came from an adult in good health.

The chain carries TRBV18 and TRBJ1-3; TRBD1 might be the D (6 bases). CDR3 size: 13 residues. With 6 bases removed from V and 4 bases from J, the gap between germline ends came to 10 bases. Looked up from germline, CDR1 is KGHSH and CDR2 is LQKENI. The CDR3 DNA reads TGTGCCAGCTCGCCGGACAGAGGAAACACCATATATTTT. Its translation is CASSPDRGNTIYF. Filled out from reference TRBV18 and TRBJ1-3, the complete variable domain reads NAGVMQNPRHLVRRRGQEARLRCSPMKGHSHVYWYRQLPEEGLKFMVYLQKENIIDESGMPKERFSAEFPKEGPSILRIQQVVRGDSAAYFCASSPDRGNTIYFGEGSWLTVV.

The CDR3 protein is CASSPGLAGALYEQYF. CDR3 coding DNA: TGTGCCAGCTCACCCGGACTAGCGGGAGCCCTCTACGAGCAGTACTTC. The gene calls are TRBV18 and TRBJ2-7, with TRBD2 matching 13 bases. The trim removed 3 bases at V and 3 bases at J, leaving 5 bases unmatched. The CDR3 covers 16 residues. CDR1 and CDR2 (germline): KGHSH, LQKENI.

The V call is TRBV27, the J call TRBJ1-6, with D tentatively TRBD1 (6 bases). CDR1 is MNHEY, CDR2 SMNVEV, per germline (reference sequence). With 7 bases removed from V and 10 bases from J, the gap between germline ends came to 20 bases. This CDR3 is built from 15 residues. The CDR3 nucleotides are TGTGCCAGCACCTCACTTCTCAGGGGCGACTCACCCCTCCACTTT. The encoded protein is CASTSLLRGDSPLHF.

This clone showed up just once. The V gene is TRBV6-4, the J gene TRBJ2-1; D might be TRBD1 (6 bases). Germline CDR1 and CDR2: MRHNA and SNTAGT. The ends were cut back, 10 bases at V and 2 bases at J, with 18 bases in the middle. This CDR3 region has 15 residues. The CDR3 sequence: CATRQDALTYNEQFF. The CDR3 coding sequence is TGTGCCACCCGACAGGACGCCCTTACCTACAATGAGCAGTTCTTC.

The chain links TRBV19 to TRBJ2-7; TRBD1 matches at 8 bases. V gave up 5 bases and J gave up 13 bases; unmatched junction bases: 13. Germline V gene sequence: CDR1 LNHDA, CDR2 SQIVND (reference sequence). The CDR3 extends over 13 amino acids. CDR3 nucleotide sequence: TGTGCCAGTAGTCCAGGTACGGACAGGGCCATTTACTTC. Its translation is CASSPGTDRAIYF.

As concerns this clone: Distinct nucleotide sequences in the sample also encode this CDR3. The gene calls are TRBV30 and TRBJ2-7, with D tentatively TRBD2 (5 bases). The V end lost 0 bases, the J end lost 2 bases, and 8 bases lay between the germline ends. This CDR3 contains 13 residues. Germline V gene data show CDR1 as GTSNPN and CDR2 as SVGIG (reference sequence). The CDR3 DNA is TGTGCCTGGAGTGTACTAGACCCCTACGAGCAGTACTTC. Encoded protein: CAWSVLDPYEQYF.

V usage is TRBV10-3 and J usage is TRBJ2-4; possible D gene TRBD1, 5 bases. V was cut by 2 bases and J by 2 bases, with 10 bases left in between. Germline-derived CDR1 and CDR2 are ENHRY and SYGVKD. This CDR3 region has 15 residues. The CDR3 spells CAISEPRVSKNIQYF. DNA of the CDR3: TGTGCCATCAGTGAGCCCAGGGTTTCCAAAAACATTCAGTACTTC.

The rearrangement uses TRBV19 and TRBJ1-1; D is uncertain. The length of the CDR3 is 15 residues. The V end was cut by 3 bases, the J end by 1 base, with 12 bases between. CDR1 LNHDA and CDR2 SQIVND come from the germline V gene (reference sequence). The CDR3 coding sequence is TGTGCCAGTAGTATGACGGACCGAGCGAACACTGAAGCTTTCTTT. Residues: CASSMTDRANTEAFF.

The J gene is TRBJ1-4, the V gene TRBV9; 8 positions match TRBD1. CDR1 is SGDLS and CDR2 is YYNGEE in the germline V gene. V dropped 3 bases and J dropped 1; count of bases not matched to a gene: 17. The CDR3 contains 20 residues. In DNA form, the CDR3 reads TGTGCCAGCAGCGCCGCCGGGACAGGAGATATTTCAGTAACTAATGAAAAACTGTTTTTT. Translation: CASSAAGTGDISVTNEKLFF.

The rearrangement links TRBV9 to TRBJ1-4; 7 bases agree with TRBD1. The CDR3 is 17 residues long. CDR1 is SGDLS, CDR2 YYNGEE, per germline. V lost 4 bases to trimming and J lost 6 bases; unmatched junction nucleotides: 15. This CDR3 is CASSPRQGPPWDEKLFF. The CDR3 nucleotides are TGTGCCAGCAGCCCCCGACAGGGCCCACCTTGGGATGAAAAACTGTTTTTT.

The V gene is TRBV27, the J gene TRBJ1-1; tentative D call: TRBD1 (6 bases). Trimming stripped 1 base from V and 3 bases from J, with 9 bases between. From germline, CDR1 is MNHEY and CDR2 SMNVEV (reference sequence). The CDR3 sequence is 14 residues long. Here the CDR3 reads CASSLLGGHTEAFF. Here the CDR3 DNA reads TGTGCCAGCAGTTTATTAGGGGGGCACACTGAAGCTTTCTTT.

The V gene is TRBV10-3, the J gene TRBJ2-7, with TRBD1 as a possible D gene (6 bases). The CDR3 is 15 amino acids. Trimming cost V 2 bases and J 2 bases, with 13 bases left between them. Per the germline V gene, CDR1 is ENHRY and CDR2 is SYGVKD. DNA of the CDR3: TGTGCCATCAGTGAGCCCGGACAGCCCCCCTACGAGCAGTACTTC. This encodes CAISEPGQPPYEQYF.

This clone was counted once. The chain couples TRBV10-3 to TRBJ1-5, with D uncertain. Trimming left V 1 base short and J 2 bases short, with 9 bases between. Per the germline V gene, CDR1 is ENHRY and CDR2 is SYGVKD. The CDR3 has 15 residues. The CDR3 region is CAISEYHGGNQPQHF. The CDR3 DNA reads as TGTGCCATCAGTGAGTATCACGGAGGCAATCAGCCCCAGCATTTT.

This clone came up once. This sequence joins TRBV2 and TRBJ1-4; perhaps TRBD1 as D (5 bases). The CDR3 contains 13 residues. Trimming removed 6 bases at V and 0 bases at J, with 5 bases between. Germline V gene data show CDR1 as SNHLY and CDR2 as FYNNEI. CDR3: CASRQATNEKLFF. In DNA, the CDR3 is TGTGCCAGCAGACAGGCAACTAATGAAAAACTGTTTTTT.

The V and J genes are TRBV7-8 and TRBJ2-1, with D perhaps matching TRBD2 (7 bases). This CDR3 is built from 14 residues. The V end was cut by 5 bases, the J end by 8 bases, with 16 bases between. Per the germline V gene, CDR1 is SGHVS and CDR2 is FQNEAQ. The CDR3, as DNA: TGTGCCAGCAGCCGGAGGGGGAGGGCCGATGAGCAGTTCTTC. It encodes CASSRRGRADEQFF.

CDR3 protein: CASSEETTNEKLFF. The DNA of the CDR3 is TGTGCCAGCAGTGAAGAGACAACTAATGAAAAACTGTTTTTT. This chain connects TRBV6-1 to TRBJ1-4; D unresolved. Germline V gene lookup returns CDR1 MNHNS and CDR2 SASEGT. The V end lost 1 base, the J end lost 0 bases, and 3 bases lay between the germline ends. The CDR3 contains 14 residues.

The rearrangement links TRBV18 to TRBJ2-2; TRBD2 matches 9 bases. CDR3 length: 17 residues. V was clipped by 2 bases and J by 1 base; unmatched bases: 5. From germline, CDR1 is KGHSH and CDR2 LQKENI. The CDR3 DNA reads as TGTGCCAGCTCACCATATGAACTAGCGGGGAACACCGGGGAGCTGTTTTTT. This translates into CASSPYELAGNTGELFF.